This T cell receptor (beta chain) was recovered during a study of blood T cell repertoires in COVID-19 (dated by TCRdb to the early 2020s). Some background on the complete study: Samples covering the acute and convalescent phases of COVID-19 were provided by collaborators in the United States, Italy and Spain. The material from the prospective study consisted of cDNA or gDNA derived from T cells, B-cell-depleted T cells, or PBMCs. The dataset comprised deeply sampled blood TCRbeta repertoires from subjects exposed to, actively infected with, or recovered from COVID-19. The repertoires were released in a freely available public database meant as a resource for research on the immune response to SARS-CoV-2. The samples were drawn from two sources: the first 160 participants of the ongoing ImmuneRACE study, and 1,000 to 1,500 subjects contributed by 6 global collaborators. The sample metadata nearly always contained a de-identified subject ID, COVID-19 status, age in years and sex. Where HLA class I and class II types were available, the types were taken from metadata supplied by the sample provider, not from assay-based typing.

This clone came up once. Its specific antigen is unknown. Per-nucleotide qualities are absent, and no much larger clonotype sits a single base away. The immunoSEQ Assay, a bias-controlled multiplex PCR, was used to amplify TCRbeta CDR3 regions from genomic DNA. Processing in the source paper ran as follows. Within the assay, amplification of reference gene primers was used to estimate how many nucleated cells each sample contained. To quantify the absolute abundance of each unique TCRbeta CDR3 rearrangement, sequence reads were collapsed and filtered. For each sample, productive Simpson clonality was calculated as the square root of Simpson's diversity index over productive rearrangements. TCRdb re-hosts the immuneACCESS table, in-frame sequences only. Its copies lack some clones; in the studies checked, an unresolved V gene accounts for under half of them, and the cause for the rest is not known. V and J calls and clone size come straight from that table; D and trimming were deduced from the DNA. A total of 100,000 or so clones appear in this sample, 70% to 85% of them only once. Together, the top ten hold 17% of the sample.

What the work shows at the level of the full study, not this receptor alone: How much clinical and demographic metadata was included differed by source and by participant, and the metadata was provided uncurated.

Collaborating institutions collected whole blood in K2EDTA tubes following their own protocols. For TCRbeta analysis, collaborator samples were shipped as frozen whole blood, as isolated PBMCs, or as DNA extracted from either sample type. The origin of this receptor is a woman in her fifties or sixties with acute or convalescent COVID-19. Sequenced sample: peripheral blood.

In nucleotides, the sequence is TGCGCCAGCAGCTTGGTTACAGGGGGCATCACAGATACGCAGTATTTT. Its translation is CASSLVTGGITDTQYF. This receptor chain uses TRBV5-1 and TRBJ2-3; 9 junctional bases match TRBD1. The CDR3 sequence holds 16 residues, the cysteine and phenylalanine included. This entry keeps only the CDR3 DNA: 48 bases, framed from base 1. Taken from the germline V gene, the CDR1 and CDR2 loops are SGHRS and YFSETQ. Relative to germline, V is missing 0 bases and J is missing 2 bases, with 4 bases of the junction outside any gene match.